These T cell receptor beta chains were read from a single sample in a study of CD8+ T cells in alopecia areata. The repertoire was sequenced with immunoSEQ multiplex PCR; TCRdb's copy has only in-frame clones and lacks some. The data show about 110,000 clones, with around 83% seen just once and around 25% held by the top ten. The material was CD8+ T cells sorted from blood, obtained at week 24, from a patient treated with tofacitinib. These TCRs come from a human donor with alopecia areata. The CDR3 runs from the conserved cysteine through the conserved F or W. The order of the fields is D gene, clone size, J gene, V gene, CDR3 DNA, CDR3 protein. The D gene is left open where the match is weak. Clone size is not always given. Where it is, it says once, few, many or a class for expanded clones.

TRBD2 | . | TRBJ2-5 | TRBV6-5 | TGTGCCAGCAGTCCGGGCCGGGAGGGGGAGACCCAGTACTTC | CASSPGREGETQYF
TRBD2 | . | TRBJ2-2 | TRBV11-3 | TGTGCCAGCAGCCCCAGCGGGGGGGCGAACACCGGGGAGCTGTTTTTT | CASSPSGGANTGELFF
. | few | TRBJ2-2 | TRBV7-9 | TGTGCCAGCAGCCCCCTCCGAGGCTATGACGGGGAGCTGTTTTTT | CASSPLRGYDGELFF
. | . | TRBJ1-2 | TRBV7-9 | TGTGCCAGCAGCTCCCGGACAGAACCCTATGGCTACACCTTC | CASSSRTEPYGYTF
TRBD2 | . | TRBJ2-5 | TRBV7-3 | TGTGCCAGCAGCTTGGGACTAGCGGGGGGCGCGGGAGAGACCCAGTACTTC | CASSLGLAGGAGETQYF
. | . | TRBJ2-1 | TRBV10-3 | TGTGCCATCAGTGAGGGGGCAGACCTCCGATACAATGAGCAGTTCTTC | CAISEGADLRYNEQFF
. | . | TRBJ1-1 | TRBV6-5 | TGTGCCAGCAGCCCCTCGGGGCCGGTGGCTGAAGCTTTCTTT | CASSPSGPVAEAFF
TRBD2 | . | TRBJ2-5 | TRBV6-5 | TGTGCCAGCAGTATCGTACTAGCGGGGGAGACCCAGTACTTC | CASSIVLAGETQYF
TRBD2 | . | TRBJ2-1 | TRBV19 | TGTGCCAGTAGTATAGATGGGGGGGGATACAATGAGCAGTTCTTC | CASSIDGGGYNEQFF
. | . | TRBJ2-7 | TRBV15 | TGTGCCACCAGCCCCCGCGGACGATCAGCTATCCACGGACATGAATTC | CATSPRGRSAIHGHEF
TRBD1 | medium-sized | TRBJ2-3 | TRBV9 | TGTGCCAGCAGCATCTCAGGACAGGGGAAAGATACGCAGTATTTT | CASSISGQGKDTQYF
TRBD1 | . | TRBJ2-7 | TRBV4-3 | TGCGCCAGCAGCCAGGATACAGGGGGCTTCTACGAGCAGTACTTC | CASSQDTGGFYEQYF
. | . | TRBJ2-7 | TRBV9 | TGTGCCAGCAGCGTAGCTGCGGGCTACGAGCAGTACTTC | CASSVAAGYEQYF
TRBD1 | . | TRBJ1-1 | TRBV7-6 | TGTGCCAGCAGCTGGGGGGACAGGTCCACTGAAGCTTTCTTT | CASSWGDRSTEAFF